This TCR beta chain was documented in a study of shared clonotypes between healthy human individuals. Naive CD45RA+ and memory CD45RA-negative subsets were split from CD4+ cells. The CDR3 spans 14 residues. Looked up from germline, CDR1 is MNHNS and CDR2 is SASEGT. V was shortened by 0 bases and J by 10 bases, with 14 bases between the two germline ends. The protocol was immunoSEQ multiplex PCR, while the TCRdb copy is restricted to in-frame clones and leaves out a portion. The sample consists of around 2,000,000 clones, 90% to 95% of them appearing once. The chain has TRBV6-1 and TRBJ2-3; D may be TRBD2 (6 bases). The specimen sequenced was naive CD4+ T cells sorted from blood. Subset: CD45RA+ positively selected. The clonotype originates from a young man in good health. The CDR3 loop is CASSEALTSPAQYF. CDR3 in DNA: TGTGCCAGCAGTGAAGCGTTGACTAGTCCGGCGCAGTATTTT.